These 5 T cell receptor beta chains originate from one sample sequenced in a study of radiotherapy plus CTLA-4 blockade in lung cancer. TCRdb's copy holds only in-frame clones and misses some; the assay was immunoSEQ multiplex PCR. The sample lists about 120,000 clones, nearly 80% occurring once. The sample in question was peripheral blood, obtained from a patient treated with radiotherapy plus ipilimumab. These receptors all come from a human donor with non-small cell lung cancer who had a partial response to radiotherapy plus ipilimumab.

CDR3 DNA sequence: TGTGCCAGCAGTCGTCAACTCAATCAGCCCCAGCATTTT. Protein: CASSRQLNQPQHF. The chain uses TRBV6-1 and TRBJ1-5; no firm D call. V shed 5 bases and J shed 3 bases, with 8 bases lying between them. The CDR3 is 13 amino acids. CDR1 and CDR2 from the germline V gene are MNHNS and SASEGT.

This chain connects TRBV7-6 to TRBJ1-1; D perhaps matches TRBD1 (5 bases). The V gene's germline CDR1 is SGHVS and CDR2 FNYEAQ. With 5 bases removed from V and 2 bases from J, the gap between germline ends came to 18 bases. The length of the CDR3 is 16 residues. In DNA, the CDR3 is TGTGCCAGCAGCCCACAGGCGTGGGGTTATAACACTGAAGCTTTCTTT. This sequence encodes CASSPQAWGYNTEAFF.

CDR3 DNA sequence: TGTGCCAGTAGTAGACTAGCGGGAGTACAAGAGACCCAGTACTTC. This encodes CASSRLAGVQETQYF. The V gene is TRBV19, the J gene TRBJ2-5, with 12 bases aligning to TRBD2. The CDR3 covers 15 residues. The V and J ends lost 4 bases and 2 bases, in that order; junction bases with no gene match: 2. Looked up from germline, CDR1 is LNHDA and CDR2 is SQIVND (reference sequence).

The J gene is TRBJ1-6, the V gene TRBV5-6; TRBD1 matches 9 bases. Looked up from germline, CDR1 is SGHDT and CDR2 is YYEEEE. V lost 4 bases to trimming and J lost 10 bases; unmatched junction nucleotides: 6. This CDR3 has 14 residues. CDR3 sequence reads: CASSPGQGRSPLHF. As DNA, the CDR3 is TGTGCCAGCAGCCCGGGACAGGGACGGTCACCCCTCCACTTT.

The chain has TRBV5-1 and TRBJ1-4; D gene ambiguous. CDR3 length: 13 residues. Germline V gene sequence: CDR1 SGHRS, CDR2 YFSETQ. V gave up 2 bases and J gave up 8 bases, with 10 bases separating them. The CDR3 reads CASSLELNEKLFF. The CDR3 DNA follows: TGCGCCAGCAGCTTAGAGTTAAACGAAAAACTGTTTTTT.